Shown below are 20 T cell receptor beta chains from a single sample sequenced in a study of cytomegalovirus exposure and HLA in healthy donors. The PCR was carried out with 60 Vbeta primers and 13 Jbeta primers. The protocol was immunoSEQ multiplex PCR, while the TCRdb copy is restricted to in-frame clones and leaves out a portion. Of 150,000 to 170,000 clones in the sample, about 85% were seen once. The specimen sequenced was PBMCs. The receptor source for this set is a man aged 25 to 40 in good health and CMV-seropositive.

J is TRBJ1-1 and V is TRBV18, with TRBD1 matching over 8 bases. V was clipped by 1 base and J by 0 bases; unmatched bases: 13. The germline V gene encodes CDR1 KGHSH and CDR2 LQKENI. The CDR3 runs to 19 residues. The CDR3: CASSPLIRTGLTMNTEAFF. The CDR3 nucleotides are TGTGCCAGCTCACCACTCATAAGGACAGGGCTTACCATGAACACTGAAGCTTTCTTT.

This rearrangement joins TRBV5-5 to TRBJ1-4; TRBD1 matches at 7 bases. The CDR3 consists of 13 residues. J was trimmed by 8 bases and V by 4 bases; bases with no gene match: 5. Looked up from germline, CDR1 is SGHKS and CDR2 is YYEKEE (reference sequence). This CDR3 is CASSHGQVEKLFF. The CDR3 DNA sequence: TGTGCCAGCAGCCATGGACAGGTAGAAAAACTGTTTTTT.

The CDR3 nucleotides read TGTGCCAGCAGCTTAGGCAGGGGAGGGGAGACCCAGTACTTC. Amino acids: CASSLGRGGETQYF. This chain uses TRBV11-2 with TRBJ2-5, with a possible D match to TRBD2 (7 bases). Trimming pared 1 base from V and 5 bases from J, leaving 11 bases between. Germline V gene data show CDR1 as SGHAT and CDR2 as FQNNGV. The CDR3 length is 14 residues.

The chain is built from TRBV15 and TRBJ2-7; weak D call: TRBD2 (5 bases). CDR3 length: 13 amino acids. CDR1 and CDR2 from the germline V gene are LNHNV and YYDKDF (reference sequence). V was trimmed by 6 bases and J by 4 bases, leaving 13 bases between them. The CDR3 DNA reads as TGTGCCACCAGTCGGGTCGGGATATACGAGCAGTACTTC. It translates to CATSRVGIYEQYF.

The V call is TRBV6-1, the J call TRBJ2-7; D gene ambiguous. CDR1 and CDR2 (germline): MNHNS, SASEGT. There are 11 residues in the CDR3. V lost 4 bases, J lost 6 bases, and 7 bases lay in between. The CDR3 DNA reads TGTGCCAGCAGTGCGAGTAGCGAGCAGTACTTC. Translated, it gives CASSASSEQYF.

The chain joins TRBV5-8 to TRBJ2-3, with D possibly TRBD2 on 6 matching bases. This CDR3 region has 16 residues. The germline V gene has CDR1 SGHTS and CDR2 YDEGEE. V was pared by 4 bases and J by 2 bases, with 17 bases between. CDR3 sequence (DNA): TGTGCCAGCAGCCCCAGGACGGGAGACCTCACAGATACGCAGTATTTT. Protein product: CASSPRTGDLTDTQYF.

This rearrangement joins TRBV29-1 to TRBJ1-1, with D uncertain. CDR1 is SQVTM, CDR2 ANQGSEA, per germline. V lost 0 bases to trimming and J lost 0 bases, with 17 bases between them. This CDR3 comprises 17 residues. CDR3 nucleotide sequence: TGCAGCGTTGAAGATCTTCTCCGGAGAACGATGAACACTGAAGCTTTCTTT. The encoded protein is CSVEDLLRRTMNTEAFF.

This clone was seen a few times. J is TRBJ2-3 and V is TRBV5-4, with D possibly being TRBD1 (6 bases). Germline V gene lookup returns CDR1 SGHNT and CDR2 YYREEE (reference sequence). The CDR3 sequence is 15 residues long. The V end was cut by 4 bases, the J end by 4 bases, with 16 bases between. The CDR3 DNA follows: TGTGCCAGCAGCCCGGGCCAGGGGCCTCCAGATACGCAGTATTTT. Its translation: CASSPGQGPPDTQYF.

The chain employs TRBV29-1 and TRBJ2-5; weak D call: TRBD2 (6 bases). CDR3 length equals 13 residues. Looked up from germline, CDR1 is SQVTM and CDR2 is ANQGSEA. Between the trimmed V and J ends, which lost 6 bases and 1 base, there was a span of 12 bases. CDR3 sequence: CSVVGTRQETQYF. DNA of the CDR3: TGCAGCGTAGTCGGGACTCGCCAAGAGACCCAGTACTTC.

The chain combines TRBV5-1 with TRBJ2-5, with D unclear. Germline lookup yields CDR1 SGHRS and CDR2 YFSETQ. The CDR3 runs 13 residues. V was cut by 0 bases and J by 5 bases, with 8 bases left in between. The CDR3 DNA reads TGCGCCAGCAGCTTGGCTATCGGGGAGACCCAGTACTTC. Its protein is CASSLAIGETQYF.

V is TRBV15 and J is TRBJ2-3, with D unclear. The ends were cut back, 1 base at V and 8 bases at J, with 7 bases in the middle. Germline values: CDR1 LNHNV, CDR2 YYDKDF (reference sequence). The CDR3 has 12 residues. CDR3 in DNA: TGTGCCACCAGCAGAGCTGAGGCTACGCAGTATTTT. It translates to CATSRAEATQYF.

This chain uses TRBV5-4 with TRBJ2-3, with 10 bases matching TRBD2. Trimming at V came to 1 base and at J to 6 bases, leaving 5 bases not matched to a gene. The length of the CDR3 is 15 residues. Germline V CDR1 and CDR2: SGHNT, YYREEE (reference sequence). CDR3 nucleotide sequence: TGTGCCAGCAGCTTGCTAGCGGGGGCCTCGGATACGCAGTATTTT. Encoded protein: CASSLLAGASDTQYF.

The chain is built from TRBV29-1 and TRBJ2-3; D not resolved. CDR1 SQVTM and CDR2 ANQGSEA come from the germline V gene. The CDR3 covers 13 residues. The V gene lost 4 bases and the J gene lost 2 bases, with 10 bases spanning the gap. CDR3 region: CSVVLENTDTQYF. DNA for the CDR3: TGCAGCGTTGTTCTTGAGAACACAGATACGCAGTATTTT.

The CDR3 DNA follows: TGTGCCAGCAGCCAGGCAGGGGTAGCGACCTACGAGCAGTACTTC. Amino acids: CASSQAGVATYEQYF. This chain connects TRBV6-5 to TRBJ2-7; tentative D call: TRBD1 (6 bases). Per the germline V gene, CDR1 is MNHEY and CDR2 is SVGAGI. Trimming removed 6 bases at V and 2 bases at J, with 17 bases between. This CDR3 comprises 15 residues.

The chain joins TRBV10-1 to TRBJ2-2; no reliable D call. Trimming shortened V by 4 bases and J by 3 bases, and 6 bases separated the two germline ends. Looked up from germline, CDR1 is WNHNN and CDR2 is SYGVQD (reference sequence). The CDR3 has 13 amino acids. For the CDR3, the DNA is TGCGCCAGCAGTGTATCGTACACCGGGGAGCTGTTTTTT. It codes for CASSVSYTGELFF.

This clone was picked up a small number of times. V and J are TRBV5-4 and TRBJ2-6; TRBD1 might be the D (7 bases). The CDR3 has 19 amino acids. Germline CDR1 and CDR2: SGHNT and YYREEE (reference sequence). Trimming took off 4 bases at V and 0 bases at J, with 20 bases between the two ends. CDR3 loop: CASSRRGGQAVSGANVLTF. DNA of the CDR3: TGTGCCAGCAGCCGTAGGGGAGGACAGGCGGTCTCTGGGGCCAACGTCCTGACTTTC. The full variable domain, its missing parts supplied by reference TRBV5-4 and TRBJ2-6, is ETGVTQSPTHLIKTRGQQVTLRCSSQSGHNTVSWYQQALGQGPQFIFQYYREEENGRGNFPPRFSGLQFPNYSSELNVNALELDDSALYLCASSRRGGQAVSGANVLTFGAGSRLTVL.

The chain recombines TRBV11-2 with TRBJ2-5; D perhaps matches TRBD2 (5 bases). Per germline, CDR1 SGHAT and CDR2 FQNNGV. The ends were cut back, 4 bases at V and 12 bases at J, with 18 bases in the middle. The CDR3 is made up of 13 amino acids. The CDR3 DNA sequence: TGTGCCAGCAGCTCCCGCGGACGGGGTTGGGAGTACTTC. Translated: CASSSRGRGWEYF.

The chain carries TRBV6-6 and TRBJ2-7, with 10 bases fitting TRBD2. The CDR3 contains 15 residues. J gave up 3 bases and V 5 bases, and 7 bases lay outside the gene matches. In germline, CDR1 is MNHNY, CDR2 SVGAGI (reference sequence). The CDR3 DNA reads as TGTGCCAGCAGTAACGGGCTAGCGGGAGTCTACGAGCAGTACTTC. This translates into CASSNGLAGVYEQYF.

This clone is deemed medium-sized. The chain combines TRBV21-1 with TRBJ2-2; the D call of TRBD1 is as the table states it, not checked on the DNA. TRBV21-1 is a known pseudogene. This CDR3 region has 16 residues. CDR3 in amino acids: CASSKARPGDTGELFF. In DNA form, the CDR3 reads TGTGCCAGCAGCAAAGCGCGCCCAGGGGACACCGGGGAGCTGTTTTTT.

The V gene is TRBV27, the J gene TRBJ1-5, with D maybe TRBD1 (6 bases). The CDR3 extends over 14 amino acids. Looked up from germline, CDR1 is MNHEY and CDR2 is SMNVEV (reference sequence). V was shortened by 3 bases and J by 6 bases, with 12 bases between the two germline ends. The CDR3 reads CASSLRGAGQPQHF. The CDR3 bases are TGTGCCAGCAGTTTGCGGGGGGCTGGTCAGCCCCAGCATTTT.